This T cell receptor (beta chain) was retrieved from a study of blood T cell repertoires in COVID-19. Study-level information: Specimens from acute and convalescent COVID-19 originated in the United States, Italy and Spain. Sample material is recorded as cDNA or gDNA derived from T cells, B-cell-depleted T cells, or PBMCs.

Source study methods: Amplification from reference gene primers served as the basis for estimated nucleated cell counts. Repertoires were generated with immunoSEQ multiplex PCR, while TCRdb's copy carries only in-frame clones and drops some. Clone size and the V and J calls come from that table; the DNA yielded D and trimming. The sample has more than 100,000 clones, about four fifths seen once. Ten or more counts support this clone. V lost 4 bases and J lost 4; bases outside the gene matches: 11. The CDR3 extends over 18 amino acids. CDR1 is SGHTA and CDR2 is FQGNSA in the germline V gene. This receptor was obtained from a man aged 55-75 years with active or convalescent COVID-19. The chain employs TRBV7-2 and TRBJ2-1; 12 nucleotides match TRBD2. Source material: peripheral blood. The CDR3 loop is CASSSPLGLAGGYNEQFF. The DNA of the CDR3 is TGTGCCAGCAGCTCCCCGCTCGGGCTAGCGGGAGGGTACAATGAGCAGTTCTTC.